This TCR beta chain was retrieved from a study of blood T cell repertoires in COVID-19. The table came from immunoSEQ multiplex PCR; TCRdb's copy has only in-frame clones and leaves some out. The table lists more than 150,000 clones, roughly 90% of them singletons, with about 2.2% in the top ten. CDR3 size: 16 residues. Germline assignment: CDR1 KGHSH and CDR2 LQKENI. V shed 2 bases and J shed 0 bases, with 10 bases lying between them. The chain joins TRBV18 to TRBJ2-2; D call uncertain. The sequence derives from a woman aged 25 to 39 who had recovered from COVID-19. Sequenced: PBMCs or T cells enriched from blood (not recorded which). CDR3 protein: CASSPVSPANTGELFF. In nucleotides, the CDR3 is TGTGCCAGCTCACCAGTGTCTCCAGCGAACACCGGGGAGCTGTTTTTT.